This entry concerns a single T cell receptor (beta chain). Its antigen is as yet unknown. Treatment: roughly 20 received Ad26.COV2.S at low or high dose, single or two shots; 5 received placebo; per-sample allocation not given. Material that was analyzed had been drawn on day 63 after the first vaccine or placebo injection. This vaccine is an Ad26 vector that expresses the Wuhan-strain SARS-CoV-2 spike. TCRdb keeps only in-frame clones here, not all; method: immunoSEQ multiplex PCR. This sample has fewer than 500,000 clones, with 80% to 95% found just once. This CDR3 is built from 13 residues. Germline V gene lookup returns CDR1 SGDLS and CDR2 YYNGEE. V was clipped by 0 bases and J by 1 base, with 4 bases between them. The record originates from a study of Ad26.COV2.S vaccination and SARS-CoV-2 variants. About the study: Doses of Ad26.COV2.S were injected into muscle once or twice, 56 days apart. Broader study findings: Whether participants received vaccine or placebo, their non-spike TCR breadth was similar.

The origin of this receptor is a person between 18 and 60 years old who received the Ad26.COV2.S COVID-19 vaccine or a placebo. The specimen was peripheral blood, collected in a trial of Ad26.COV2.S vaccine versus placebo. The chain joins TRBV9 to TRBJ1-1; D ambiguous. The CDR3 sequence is CASSVAWNTEAFF. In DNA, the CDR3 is TGTGCCAGCAGCGTAGCCTGGAACACTGAAGCTTTCTTT.